The 22 T cell receptor beta chains reported below all come from one sample, sequenced in a study of shared clonotypes between healthy human individuals. Clones were sequenced by immunoSEQ multiplex PCR, and TCRdb holds only the in-frame ones, with some missing. The sample yields hundreds of thousands of clones, roughly 70% seen once. Sequencing was done on a sample of memory CD4+ T cells sorted from blood. Subset of the sample: CD45RA-negative fraction. The origin of the receptors is a young woman in good health.

The chain combines TRBV2 with TRBJ2-1; tentative D call: TRBD2 (6 bases). The V and J ends lost 6 bases and 8 bases respectively, with 17 bases between them. The germline gives CDR1 SNHLY, CDR2 FYNNEI. This CDR3 has 14 amino acids. The CDR3 DNA reads as TGTGCCAGCAGCGAGGGACTCCTCCGAGATGAGCAGTTCTTC. This translates into CASSEGLLRDEQFF.

In nucleotides, the CDR3 is TGTGCCAGTAGTAGAGGGAATACCGGGGGCAATCAGCCCCAGCATTTT. Its protein product is CASSRGNTGGNQPQHF. V usage is TRBV19 and J usage is TRBJ1-5; D not certain. Trimming left V 4 bases short and J 2 bases short, with 15 bases between. The germline gives CDR1 LNHDA, CDR2 SQIVND (reference sequence). This CDR3 contains 16 residues.

The V and J genes are TRBV5-4 and TRBJ1-1; D perhaps matches TRBD1 (6 bases). Deletions cut 4 bases from V and 0 bases from J, with 16 bases between. The CDR3 contains 16 residues. Per germline, CDR1 SGHNT and CDR2 YYREEE (reference sequence). The CDR3 is CASSPERGVLNTEAFF. DNA for the CDR3: TGTGCCAGCAGCCCGGAAAGGGGGGTTTTGAACACTGAAGCTTTCTTT.

V usage is TRBV18 and J usage is TRBJ2-2, with 8 nucleotides matching TRBD1. CDR1 and CDR2 (germline): KGHSH, LQKENI. The length of the CDR3 is 17 residues. V shed 0 bases and J 5 bases; nucleotides not matched to a gene: 8. DNA of the CDR3: TGTGCCAGCTCACCACCTTACGGACAGGGATGGACCGGGGAGCTGTTTTTT. This sequence encodes CASSPPYGQGWTGELFF.

The chain has TRBV4-2 and TRBJ1-4, with D possibly being TRBD1 (6 bases). This CDR3 contains 15 residues. The V end was cut by 1 base, the J end by 8 bases, with 14 bases between. Germline assignment: CDR1 LGHNA and CDR2 YNFKEQ. CDR3 region: CASSQARGGSEKLFF. The CDR3 bases are TGTGCCAGCAGCCAAGCCAGGGGAGGAAGCGAAAAACTGTTTTTT.

Many counts were recorded for this clone. V usage is TRBV7-7 and J usage is TRBJ2-3, with D unresolved. CDR3 length: 15 amino acids. The germline V gene encodes CDR1 SSHAT and CDR2 FNYEAQ (reference sequence). The germline V and J ends were trimmed by 5 bases and 0 bases, with 12 bases remaining between them. As DNA, the CDR3 is TGTGCCAGCAGCCCACTGCCGCTGAGCACAGATACGCAGTATTTT. This gives the protein CASSPLPLSTDTQYF.

Turning to this clone: The sample holds other DNA sequences that translate to the same CDR3. The J gene is TRBJ2-7, the V gene TRBV9, with no clear D. Trimming shortened V by 0 bases and J by 0 bases, and 7 bases separated the two germline ends. The germline V gene has CDR1 SGDLS and CDR2 YYNGEE. The CDR3 loop spans 14 amino acids. The CDR3 spells CASSVGPSSYEQYF. In DNA form, the CDR3 reads TGTGCCAGCAGCGTAGGTCCCAGCTCCTACGAGCAGTACTTC.

About this clone itself: In the same sample, other DNA sequences code for this CDR3. The genes are TRBV28 and TRBJ2-5, with D perhaps TRBD1 (5 bases). With 4 bases removed from V and 4 bases from J, the gap between germline ends came to 10 bases. This CDR3 comprises 13 residues. Germline V gives CDR1 MDHEN, CDR2 SYDVKM. CDR3 in DNA: TGTGCCAGCAGTTCCCGGACACCAGAGACCCAGTACTTC. Translated, it gives CASSSRTPETQYF. Based on the CDR3 plus reference TRBV28 and TRBJ2-5, the full variable domain is DVKVTQSSRYLVKRTGEKVFLECVQDMDHENMFWYRQDPGLGLRLIYFSYDVKMKEKGDIPEGYSVSREKKERFSLILESASTNQTSMYLCASSSRTPETQYFGPGTRLLVL.

The rearrangement uses TRBV5-1 and TRBJ2-2; 9 bases align to TRBD2. CDR1 is SGHRS, CDR2 YFSETQ, per germline. This CDR3 spans 17 amino acids. V shed 0 bases and J 6 bases; nucleotides not matched to a gene: 9. CDR3: CASSLAPGREGPGELFF. The CDR3 DNA reads as TGCGCCAGCAGCTTGGCCCCCGGGCGGGAGGGCCCCGGGGAGCTGTTTTTT. The full variable domain, in which reference TRBV5-1 and TRBJ2-2 provide the parts outside the CDR3, is KAGVTQTPRYLIKTRGQQVTLSCSPISGHRSVSWYQQTPGQGLQFLFEYFSETQRNKGNFPGRFSGRQFSNSRSEMNVSTLELGDSALYLCASSLAPGREGPGELFFGEGSRLTVL.

The CDR3, as DNA: TGTGCCAGCAGCTTAGGGGCCGCAACTAGTTCACAGCAGTACTTC. Amino acid sequence: CASSLGAATSSQQYF. V and J are TRBV11-3 and TRBJ2-7; D possibly corresponds to TRBD2 (5 bases). Looked up from germline, CDR1 is SGHNT and CDR2 is YENEEA. Between the trimmed V and J ends, which lost 1 base and 8 bases, there was a span of 18 bases. The CDR3 runs 15 residues.

This clone was observed many times. This sample includes further DNA sequences coding for the same CDR3. The chain is built from TRBV5-1 and TRBJ2-1; tentative D call: TRBD2 (5 bases). V lost 1 base to trimming and J lost 3 bases, with 11 bases between them. Germline V CDR1 and CDR2: SGHRS, YFSETQ. The CDR3 extends over 15 amino acids. CDR3 DNA: TGCGCCAGCAGCTTGAGCCGGGGAAGCTACAATGAGCAGTTCTTC. The encoded protein is CASSLSRGSYNEQFF.

This chain joins TRBV28 and TRBJ1-2, with D possibly being TRBD1 (6 bases). The CDR3 length is 15 residues. Trimming removed 2 bases at V and 7 bases at J, with 17 bases between. Germline CDR1 reads MDHEN; CDR2 reads SYDVKM. CDR3 sequence (DNA): TGTGCCAGCAGTTTAATGGGGCAGGGGCGAGGTGGCTACACCTTC. Translated: CASSLMGQGRGGYTF.

This clone has a count of ten or more. The CDR3 sequence is CASSRPGHGGYGYTF. CDR3 nucleotides: TGTGCCAGCAGTCGCCCTGGGCATGGGGGCTATGGCTACACCTTC. This chain joins TRBV28 and TRBJ1-2, with D possibly being TRBD1 (5 bases). Trimming took off 5 bases at V and 4 bases at J, with 17 bases between the two ends. This CDR3 region has 15 residues. In germline, CDR1 is MDHEN, CDR2 SYDVKM.

This rearrangement joins TRBV4-1 to TRBJ2-6, with D perhaps given as TRBD1 or TRBD2 (6 bases each). V was pared by 4 bases and J by 3 bases, with 13 bases between. The V gene's germline CDR1 is MGHRA and CDR2 YSYEKL. The CDR3 sequence is 16 residues long. CDR3 coding DNA: TGCGCCAGCAGCCTAATCGGGGGCGGTGGGGCCAACGTCCTGACTTTC. Its translation is CASSLIGGGGANVLTF.

V usage is TRBV4-2 and J usage is TRBJ2-1; D possibly matches TRBD1 or TRBD2 (5 bases each). The germline V and J ends were trimmed by 1 base and 6 bases, with 13 bases remaining between them. CDR1 and CDR2 (germline): LGHNA, YNFKEQ. This CDR3 spans 15 amino acids. The CDR3 coding sequence is TGTGCCAGCAGCCAAGGGCCTGAGGGGCCCAATGAGCAGTTCTTC. Translation gives CASSQGPEGPNEQFF.

The V gene is TRBV7-8, the J gene TRBJ2-3; the D is unclear. The CDR3 is 14 amino acids. In germline, CDR1 is SGHVS, CDR2 FQNEAQ. Trimming took 2 bases from V and 2 from J, leaving 8 bases between them. CDR3 in DNA: TGTGCCAGCAGCTTAAACGGTTTCACAGATACGCAGTATTTT. It translates to CASSLNGFTDTQYF.

The chain employs TRBV11-2 and TRBJ2-7; 7 nucleotides match TRBD2. The CDR3 is 14 amino acids. Germline V gene lookup returns CDR1 SGHAT and CDR2 FQNNGV. V shed 1 base and J 9 bases; nucleotides not matched to a gene: 9. Written as DNA, the CDR3 is TGTGCCAGCAGCTTAGTTAGCGGGCCAAACTGGCAGTACTTC. This translates into CASSLVSGPNWQYF.

This chain uses TRBV5-1 with TRBJ2-5; D may match TRBD1 or TRBD2 (6 bases each). The V end was cut by 1 base, the J end by 2 bases, with 12 bases between. CDR1 SGHRS and CDR2 YFSETQ come from the germline V gene. The CDR3 is 15 residues long. CDR3 residues: CASSLSQGRQETQYF. In DNA form, the CDR3 reads TGCGCCAGCAGCTTGAGTCAGGGGAGGCAAGAGACCCAGTACTTC.

The chain links TRBV2 to TRBJ2-5, with D possibly called TRBD1 or TRBD2 (6 bases each). Trimming removed 7 bases at V and 4 bases at J, with 19 bases between. CDR3 length: 15 residues. Germline CDR1 is SNHLY and CDR2 is FYNNEI. In nucleotides, the CDR3 is TGTGCCAGCAACCCCCGCGGAGGAGGGGGAGAGACCCAGTACTTC. Protein product: CASNPRGGGGETQYF.

V usage is TRBV28 and J usage is TRBJ2-1; TRBD2 aligns across 8 bases. In germline, CDR1 is MDHEN, CDR2 SYDVKM. Losses at the gene ends were 6 bases for V and 4 bases for J; bases not matched to a gene: 8. The length of the CDR3 is 15 residues. CDR3 nucleotide sequence: TGTGCCAGCAGAGCCGGGACTAGTATATACAATGAGCAGTTCTTC. Amino acid sequence: CASRAGTSIYNEQFF.

This clone was seen only a few times. This chain connects TRBV7-8 to TRBJ2-5; 12 nucleotides match TRBD2. Germline assignment: CDR1 SGHVS and CDR2 FQNEAQ. This CDR3 contains 16 residues. The junction had 6 bases not matched to a gene; V was cut back by 5 bases and J by 2 bases. The CDR3 DNA follows: TGTGCCAGCAGCCAATACGGACTAGCGGGACAAGAGACCCAGTACTTC. Protein sequence: CASSQYGLAGQETQYF.

The rearrangement uses TRBV7-6 and TRBJ2-2, with D perhaps given as TRBD1 or TRBD2 (5 bases each). The germline gives CDR1 SGHVS, CDR2 FNYEAQ. The CDR3 is made up of 15 amino acids. V shed 3 bases and J shed 3 bases, with 11 bases lying between them. The CDR3 reads CASSLRRGDTGELFF. CDR3 DNA: TGTGCCAGCAGCTTGAGGAGAGGGGACACCGGGGAGCTGTTTTTT.